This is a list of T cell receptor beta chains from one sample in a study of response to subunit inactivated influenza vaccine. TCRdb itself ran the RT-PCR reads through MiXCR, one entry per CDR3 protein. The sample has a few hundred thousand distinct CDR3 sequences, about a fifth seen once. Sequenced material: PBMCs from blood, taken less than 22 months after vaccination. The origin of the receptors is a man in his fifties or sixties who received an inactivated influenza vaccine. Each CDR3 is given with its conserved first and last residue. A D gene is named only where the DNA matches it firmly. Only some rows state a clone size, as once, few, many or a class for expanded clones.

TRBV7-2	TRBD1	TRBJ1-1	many	TGTGCCAGCAGCTTAGACAGGGGCTTGGAAACTGAAGCTTTCTTT	CASSLDRGLETEAFF
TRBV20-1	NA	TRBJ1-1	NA	TGCAGTGCTAGCGTACAGAGGAACACTGAAGCTTTCTTT	CSASVQRNTEAFF
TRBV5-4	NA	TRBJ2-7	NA	TGTGCCAGCAGCTCCAACAGGGCTATCACCTACGAGCAGTACTTC	CASSSNRAITYEQYF
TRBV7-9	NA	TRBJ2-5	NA	TGTGCCAGCAGCTTACTCCCGGAGTGGCAAGAGACCCAGTACTTC	CASSLLPEWQETQYF
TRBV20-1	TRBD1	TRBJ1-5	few	TGCAGTGCTAGCGCGGGAACAGGGGTAGGAGGCAATCAGCCCCAGCATTTT	CSASAGTGVGGNQPQHF
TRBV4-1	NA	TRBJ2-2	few	TGCGCCAGCAGCCAAGTACCCAGGGACACCGGGGAGCTGTTTTTT	CASSQVPRDTGELFF
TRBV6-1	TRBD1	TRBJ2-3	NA	TGTGCCAGCAGAACCGGGACAGGGGACACAGATACGCAGTATTTT	CASRTGTGDTDTQYF
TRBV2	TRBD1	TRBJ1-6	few	TGTGCCAGCAGCCCGGGACAGCCACCCCTCCACTTT	CASSPGQPPLHF
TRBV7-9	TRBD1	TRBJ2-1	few	TGTGCCAGCAGCCGTACCCAGGGGGCCGATGAGCAGTTCTTC	CASSRTQGADEQFF
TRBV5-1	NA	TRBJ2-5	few	TGCGCCAGCAGCGTTAGCACTACCAAAGAGACCCAGTACTTC	CASSVSTTKETQYF
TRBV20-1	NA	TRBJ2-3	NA	TGCAGTGCTAGAGATCTGGCAGGGACAGATACGCAGTATTTT	CSARDLAGTDTQYF
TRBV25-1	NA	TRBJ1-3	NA	TGTGCCAGCAGCCCGCAGGGGAGTAGAAACACCATATATTTT	CASSPQGSRNTIYF
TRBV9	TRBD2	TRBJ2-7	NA	TGTGCCAGCAGCCCAGGACTAGCGGGAGGAATTCCCTACGAGCAGTACTTC	CASSPGLAGGIPYEQYF
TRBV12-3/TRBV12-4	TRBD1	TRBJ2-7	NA	TGTGCCAGCAGTTTAGCACCGGGACAGGGGTTTTACGAGCAGTACTTC	CASSLAPGQGFYEQYF
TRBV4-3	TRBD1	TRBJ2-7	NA	TGCGCCAGCAGCCAGGACAGGGGGCGTTTCAACGAGCAGTACTTC	CASSQDRGRFNEQYF
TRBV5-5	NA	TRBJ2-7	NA	TGTGCCAGCAGCTTGTCGGCCGGACATTCCTACGAGCAGTACTTC	CASSLSAGHSYEQYF
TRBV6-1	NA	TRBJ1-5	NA	TGTGCCAGCAGTCCCGGACGTACCTGGGGCAATCAGCCCCAGCATTTT	CASSPGRTWGNQPQHF
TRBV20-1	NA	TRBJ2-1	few	TGCAGTGCTAGAGATTTGTATGAGCAGTTCTTC	CSARDLYEQFF
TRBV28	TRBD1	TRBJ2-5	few	TGTGCCAGCAGTATTTGGGACAGGGGAGAAGAGACCCAGTACTTC	CASSIWDRGEETQYF
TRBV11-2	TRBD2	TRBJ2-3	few	TGTGCCAGCAGCTTAGGAGGGGGTTATAGCGGGAAATTCACAGATACGCAGTATTTT	CASSLGGGYSGKFTDTQYF
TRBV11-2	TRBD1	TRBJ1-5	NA	TGTGCCAGCAGATCTCCCGGGACAGAATATAGCAATCAGCCCCAGCATTTT	CASRSPGTEYSNQPQHF
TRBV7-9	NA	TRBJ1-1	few	TGTGCCAGCAGCTTAGGATCCATCGGGAGCACTGAAGCTTTCTTT	CASSLGSIGSTEAFF
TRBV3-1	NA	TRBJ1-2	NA	TGTGCCAGCAGCGCGCGGACCAACTATGGCTACACCTTC	CASSARTNYGYTF
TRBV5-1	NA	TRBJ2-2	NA	TGCGCCAGCAGAAGGGCGGTCGGGGGCACCGGGGAGCTGTTTTTT	CASRRAVGGTGELFF
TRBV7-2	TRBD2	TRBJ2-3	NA	TGTGCCAGCAGCTTAGTTGGTGGTAGCGGGAGCACAGATACGCAGTATTTT	CASSLVGGSGSTDTQYF
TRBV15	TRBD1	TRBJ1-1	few	TGTGCCACCAGCGGATCAGGACAGGGGGCGAGGAAGAACACTGAAGCTTTCTTT	CATSGSGQGARKNTEAFF
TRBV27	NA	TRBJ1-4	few	TGTGCCAGCAGTTTGAGGAGGCCCCCTGGTGAAAAACTGTTTTTT	CASSLRRPPGEKLFF
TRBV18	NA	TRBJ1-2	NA	TGTGCCAGCTCCCAACGTTCGGCAGGCCATAACTATGGCTACACCTTC	CASSQRSAGHNYGYTF
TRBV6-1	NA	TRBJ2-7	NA	TGTGCCAGCAGTGTGACGGCGAACTCCTACGAGCAGTACTTC	CASSVTANSYEQYF
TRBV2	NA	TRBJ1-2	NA	TGTGCCAGCACCCCAGACGGGACGTTAAATGGCTACACCTTC	CASTPDGTLNGYTF
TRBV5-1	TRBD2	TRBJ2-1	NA	TGCGCCAGCAGACCGGGACTAGCGGGACATGAGCAGTTCTTC	CASRPGLAGHEQFF
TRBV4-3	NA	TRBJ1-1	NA	TGCGCCAGCAGCCAAGAGACCATAACGGCAGGTGAAGCTTTCTTT	CASSQETITAGEAFF
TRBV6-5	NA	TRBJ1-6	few	TGTGCCAGCAGTTACTCGGTTACGAGGGAGTCACCCCTCCACTTT	CASSYSVTRESPLHF
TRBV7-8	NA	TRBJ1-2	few	TGTGCCAGCAGCTTAATAGGGGCGGACCCTAACTATGGCTACACCTTC	CASSLIGADPNYGYTF
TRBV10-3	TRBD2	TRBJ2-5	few	TGTGCCATCAGACCCGGGACTAGCCAAGAGACCCAGTACTTC	CAIRPGTSQETQYF
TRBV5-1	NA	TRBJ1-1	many	TGCGCCAGCAGCTTGCGAGGGGTTTGGGGGAATGAAGCTTTCTTT	CASSLRGVWGNEAFF
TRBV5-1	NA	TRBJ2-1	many	TGCGCCAGCAGCTCGTTATCGGTGACCTACAATGAGCAGTTCTTC	CASSSLSVTYNEQFF